These T cell receptor beta chains were read from a single sample in a study of regulatory dendritic cells for organ transplantation. Assay: immunoSEQ multiplex PCR; the TCRdb copy retains only in-frame clones and omits some. The data contain almost 35,000 clones, around nine tenths of them singletons. Sequencing was performed on naive CD4+ T cells from blood. The receptors stem from a human donor in good health. The CDR3 runs from the conserved cysteine through the conserved F or W. Each record gives: J gene, V gene, D gene, clone size, CDR3 protein, CDR3 DNA. The D gene is left open where the match is weak. Not all rows give a size; the values are once, few, many and, for expanded clones, a class.

J gene: TRBJ2-2; V gene: TRBV2; D gene: TRBD2; clone size: NA; CDR3 protein: CASRASGGARTGELFF; CDR3 DNA: TGTGCCAGCCGGGCTAGCGGGGGGGCACGCACCGGGGAGCTGTTTTTT
J gene: TRBJ2-7; V gene: TRBV7-2; D gene: TRBD2; clone size: NA; CDR3 protein: CASSLAAPGTRISYEQYF; CDR3 DNA: TGTGCCAGCAGCTTAGCCGCGCCCGGGACTAGGATCAGCTACGAGCAGTACTTC
J gene: TRBJ2-1; V gene: TRBV6-1; D gene: NA; clone size: NA; CDR3 protein: CASSPGLGAREQFF; CDR3 DNA: TGTGCCAGCAGCCCGGGCTTGGGGGCGAGGGAGCAGTTCTTC
J gene: TRBJ2-7; V gene: TRBV18; D gene: TRBD1; clone size: NA; CDR3 protein: CASSSNRGNEQYF; CDR3 DNA: TGTGCCAGCTCATCAAACAGGGGTAACGAGCAGTACTTC
J gene: TRBJ1-6; V gene: TRBV27; D gene: TRBD1; clone size: NA; CDR3 protein: CAGSLGTVNNSPLHF; CDR3 DNA: TGTGCCGGCAGTTTAGGGACAGTTAATAATTCACCCCTCCACTTT
J gene: TRBJ1-1; V gene: TRBV5-8; D gene: NA; clone size: once; CDR3 protein: CASSLEVGAANTEAFF; CDR3 DNA: TGTGCCAGCAGCTTGGAGGTGGGGGCCGCGAACACTGAAGCTTTCTTT
J gene: TRBJ2-2; V gene: TRBV6-1; D gene: TRBD1; clone size: NA; CDR3 protein: CAIQTGHSGELFF; CDR3 DNA: TGTGCCATCCAGACAGGGCATTCCGGGGAGCTGTTTTTT
J gene: TRBJ2-3; V gene: TRBV7-9; D gene: NA; clone size: NA; CDR3 protein: CASGSSVTDTQYF; CDR3 DNA: TGTGCCAGCGGTTCTTCCGTCACAGATACGCAGTATTTT
J gene: TRBJ2-3; V gene: TRBV2; D gene: TRBD2; clone size: NA; CDR3 protein: CASKRESGGDTQYF; CDR3 DNA: TGTGCCAGCAAGCGGGAGTCTGGTGGAGATACGCAGTATTTT
J gene: TRBJ2-2; V gene: TRBV4-2; D gene: NA; clone size: NA; CDR3 protein: CASSQEHGLNTGELFF; CDR3 DNA: TGTGCCAGCAGCCAAGAACACGGGCTAAACACCGGGGAGCTGTTTTTT
J gene: TRBJ1-3; V gene: TRBV11-2; D gene: TRBD1; clone size: NA; CDR3 protein: CASSREQGALCHF; CDR3 DNA: TGTGCCAGCAGCCGCGAACAGGGGGCCCTTTGTCATTTT
J gene: TRBJ1-2; V gene: TRBV2; D gene: NA; clone size: few; CDR3 protein: CASVRRSPNYGYTF; CDR3 DNA: TGTGCCAGCGTCAGGCGTAGCCCAAACTATGGCTACACCTTC
J gene: TRBJ2-4; V gene: TRBV6-5; D gene: NA; clone size: NA; CDR3 protein: CASSYSGPPAKNIQYF; CDR3 DNA: TGTGCCAGCAGTTACTCGGGACCTCCAGCCAAAAACATTCAGTACTTC
J gene: TRBJ1-1; V gene: TRBV6-5; D gene: TRBD1; clone size: NA; CDR3 protein: CASTGTGATEAFF; CDR3 DNA: TGTGCCAGCACCGGGACAGGGGCCACTGAAGCTTTCTTT
J gene: TRBJ1-2; V gene: TRBV28; D gene: NA; clone size: NA; CDR3 protein: CASSFPPRPLDSGGYTF; CDR3 DNA: TGTGCCAGCAGTTTCCCACCTCGCCCGTTGGACAGTGGTGGCTACACCTTC
J gene: TRBJ2-7; V gene: TRBV4-1; D gene: NA; clone size: NA; CDR3 protein: CASSPLDRTSNHEQYF; CDR3 DNA: TGCGCCAGCAGTCCACTCGATCGGACTTCGAATCACGAGCAGTACTTC
J gene: TRBJ1-4; V gene: TRBV18; D gene: TRBD1; clone size: NA; CDR3 protein: CASSPPDRGQLFF; CDR3 DNA: TGTGCCAGCTCACCACCGGACAGGGGTCAACTGTTTTTT
J gene: TRBJ2-5; V gene: TRBV15; D gene: TRBD1; clone size: NA; CDR3 protein: CATSRGTGRRETQYF; CDR3 DNA: TGTGCCACCAGCAGAGGGACAGGGCGGCGGGAGACCCAGTACTTC
J gene: TRBJ2-1; V gene: TRBV19; D gene: TRBD2; clone size: NA; CDR3 protein: CASSMPSGKTPGEQFF; CDR3 DNA: TGTGCCAGTAGTATGCCTAGCGGGAAGACACCCGGTGAGCAGTTCTTC
J gene: TRBJ2-5; V gene: TRBV5-4; D gene: TRBD2; clone size: NA; CDR3 protein: CASSLVKGGETQYF; CDR3 DNA: TGTGCCAGCAGCTTGGTAAAGGGAGGGGAGACCCAGTACTTC
J gene: TRBJ2-2; V gene: TRBV7-8; D gene: NA; clone size: NA; CDR3 protein: CAGHEGGNTGELFF; CDR3 DNA: TGTGCCGGCCACGAGGGGGGGAACACCGGGGAGCTGTTTTTT
J gene: TRBJ1-2; V gene: TRBV28; D gene: NA; clone size: NA; CDR3 protein: CASSSSQVGGGRVVGYGYTF; CDR3 DNA: TGTGCCAGCAGTTCCTCCCAAGTGGGGGGGGGCCGTGTGGTGGGATATGGCTACACCTTC
J gene: TRBJ1-1; V gene: TRBV30; D gene: NA; clone size: NA; CDR3 protein: CAWSPDSEAFF; CDR3 DNA: TGTGCCTGGAGCCCGGACAGCGAAGCTTTCTTT
J gene: TRBJ2-7; V gene: TRBV28; D gene: NA; clone size: NA; CDR3 protein: CASSFPTGAYEQYF; CDR3 DNA: TGTGCCAGCAGTTTCCCGACCGGAGCCTACGAGCAGTACTTC
J gene: TRBJ1-1; V gene: TRBV6-6; D gene: NA; clone size: NA; CDR3 protein: CASSYAGASPEAFF; CDR3 DNA: TGTGCCAGCAGTTACGCAGGGGCGAGCCCTGAAGCTTTCTTT
J gene: TRBJ2-1; V gene: TRBV6-5; D gene: NA; clone size: NA; CDR3 protein: CASSYLGTGNEQFF; CDR3 DNA: TGTGCCAGCAGTTACTTGGGCACAGGAAATGAGCAGTTCTTC